A single sample is the source of the 5 T cell receptor beta chains below, sequenced in a study of CD8+CD57+ T cells in acquired aplastic anemia. Genomic DNA served as template for TCR beta VDJ and CDR3 profiling. TCRdb itself ran the reads through MiXCR, one entry per CDR3 protein. Of roughly 500,000 distinct CDR3 sequences listed, roughly 34% are singletons. Flow cytometry had shown expanded CD8+CD57+ cells in the patients chosen for sequencing. Material for sequencing was sorted CD4+, CD8+, or CD8+CD57+ T cells (not recorded which) from PBMCs. The receptors come from a human donor with aplastic anemia.

This clonotype appeared a few times. J is TRBJ1-1 and V is TRBV19; D is possibly TRBD1 (6 bases). Germline CDR1 reads LNHDA; CDR2 reads SQIVND (reference sequence). Trimming pared 6 bases from V and 1 base from J, leaving 18 bases between. CDR3 length: 16 residues. The CDR3 region is CASSSLRGGGNTEAFF. For the CDR3, the DNA is TGTGCCAGTAGCTCTCTGAGGGGGGGAGGGAACACTGAAGCTTTCTTT.

This chain uses TRBV7-8 with TRBJ2-1; D not resolved. Trimming took off 5 bases at V and 0 bases at J, with 14 bases between the two ends. This CDR3 contains 16 residues. Germline V gene sequence: CDR1 SGHVS, CDR2 FQNEAQ. Written as DNA, the CDR3 is TGTGCCAGCAGCCCCCGTGGCACTTACTCCTACAATGAGCAGTTCTTC. It translates to CASSPRGTYSYNEQFF.

A few counts support this clonotype. A junction boundary mismatches the germline segment, possibly from a read error. This sequence joins TRBV10-3 and TRBJ2-3; D is unresolved. The CDR3 is 14 amino acids. The germline V gene encodes CDR1 ENHRY and CDR2 SYGVKD. DNA of the CDR3: TGTGCCAGCAGTTTTATCGCCCCCGGAGATACGCAGTATTTT. This encodes CASSFIAPGDTQYF.

The chain recombines TRBV7-8 with TRBJ2-7; 9 bases are a match to TRBD1. The CDR3 runs to 15 residues. J was trimmed by 6 bases and V by 4 bases; bases with no gene match: 10. CDR1 and CDR2 from the germline V gene are SGHVS and FQNEAQ. CDR3 in amino acids: CASSSRDRAASEQYF. The DNA of the CDR3 is TGTGCCAGCAGCTCCCGGGACAGGGCGGCGAGCGAGCAGTACTTC.

This clonotype showed up many times. The chain carries TRBV15 and TRBJ1-6; a weak D match, TRBD1 (5 bases). The V end was cut by 3 bases, the J end by 10 bases, with 13 bases between. Looked up from germline, CDR1 is LNHNV and CDR2 is YYDKDF (reference sequence). The CDR3 is made up of 14 amino acids. DNA for the CDR3: TGTGCCACCAGCAGTGGACACACGGGATCACCCCTCCACTTT. Translating gives CATSSGHTGSPLHF.